Described below is a single T cell receptor (beta chain) sequence and its context. The specificity of this receptor is unknown. Base qualities are missing; no much larger clone stands one base away. The immunoSEQ Assay, a bias-controlled multiplex PCR, was used to amplify TCRbeta CDR3 regions from genomic DNA. The original pipeline was this. Within the assay, amplification of reference gene primers was used to estimate how many nucleated cells each sample contained. Sequence reads were collapsed and filtered to measure the absolute abundance of every unique TCRbeta CDR3 rearrangement. For each sample, productive Simpson clonality was calculated as the square root of Simpson's diversity index over productive rearrangements. In its TCRdb copy, this immuneACCESS table keeps in-frame sequences only and misses some clones. Where compared with another copy, unresolved V genes explain less than half of these, and the others have no known cause. V, J and clone size derive from that table, while D and trimming were established from the DNA sequence. The sample table records about 230,000 clones; 65% to 90% of these occur just once. Around 15% of the sample belongs to the ten largest clones.

This entry comes from a study of blood T cell repertoires in COVID-19 (dated by TCRdb to between 2020 and 2021). About the study as a whole: Collaborator samples came from the United States, Italy and Spain and covered acute and convalescent phases of COVID-19. The material from the prospective study consisted of cDNA or gDNA derived from T cells, B-cell-depleted T cells, or PBMCs. Deeply sampled blood TCRbeta repertoires from subjects exposed to, actively infected with, or recovered from COVID-19 were included in the dataset. A freely available public database, intended as a resource for researchers studying the immune response to SARS-CoV-2, is where the repertoires were released. The samples were drawn from two sources: the first 160 participants of the ongoing ImmuneRACE study, and approximately 1,300 subjects contributed by 6 global collaborators. The sample metadata nearly always contained a de-identified subject ID, COVID-19 status, age in years and sex. Where available, HLA class I and class II types were obtained from metadata supplied by the sample provider rather than from assay-based typing.

Participants in the prospective study were aged 18 to 89 years, lived in over 20 United States geographic areas, and enrolled through a virtual design. In the prospective study, cohorts were assigned on the basis of participant-reported clinical history obtained from a screening survey and a study questionnaire. Recovered participants in ImmuneRACE Cohort 3 were defined as having two consecutive negative NP/OP PCR tests, clearance from a healthcare professional, or resolution of symptoms. Each participant in the prospective study had whole blood, serum and a nasopharyngeal or oropharyngeal swab collected by mobile phlebotomists. Additional blood draws and questionnaires over a roughly two-month period could optionally be provided by prospective study participants. Before DNA extraction, prospective study blood samples were shipped either frozen or at room temperature. The paper as a whole reports these results and caveats: Clinical and demographic metadata were provided uncurated, with the amount varying by source and participant.

At the junction V is shortened by 2 bases and J by 0 bases; bases outside the gene matches: 1. From its cysteine to its phenylalanine, the CDR3 spans 15 amino acids. The retained sequence is limited to the CDR3, 45 bases, with the frame set at the first base. Looking up the germline V gene yields CDR1 MNHEY and CDR2 SVGAGI. The TCR originated in a man in his late teens or twenties who had recovered from COVID-19. This sequence uses TRBV6-5 and TRBJ2-7; 10 middle bases align to TRBD1. Sequencing was performed on PBMCs or T cells enriched from blood (not recorded which). The CDR3 region: CASSYGTGDSYEQYF. The DNA sequence follows: TGTGCCAGCAGTTACGGGACAGGGGACTCCTACGAGCAGTACTTC.